The 28 T cell receptor beta chains reported below all come from one sample, sequenced in a study of T-cell reconstitution after alpha-beta-depleted transplantation in children. Researchers prepared the TCRbeta library using unique molecular identifiers, the study reports. Via MiXCR, TCRdb re-called the PCR reads, giving one row per CDR3 protein. This repertoire shows 240,000 or so distinct CDR3 sequences, around 13% found once; its top ten account for approximately 2.9%. The source material was PBMCs from the stem cell graft donor, sampled from the stem cell graft. Every receptor here comes from a human donor who donated a stem cell graft to a child with acute lymphoblastic leukemia.

This clonotype was seen ten or more times. J is TRBJ2-1 and V is TRBV12-3 or TRBV12-4; 7 bases map to TRBD2. The CDR3 extends over 19 amino acids. V dropped 5 bases and J dropped 0; count of bases not matched to a gene: 16. CDR3 DNA: TGTGCCAGCAGTCATCCGGCCCGGGGGGTTTCAAGCTCCTACAATGAGCAGTTCTTC. This codes for CASSHPARGVSSSYNEQFF.

The table lists this clonotype with many counts. The chain recombines TRBV7-2 with TRBJ2-7, with TRBD2 matching over 9 bases. CDR3 length: 16 residues. Trimming took 3 bases from V and 0 from J; bases not matched to a gene: 6. Looked up from germline, CDR1 is SGHTA and CDR2 is FQGNSA. The CDR3 DNA reads as TGTGCCAGCAGCTTTAGCGGGGGCGAAAACTCCTACGAGCAGTACTTC. This gives the protein CASSFSGGENSYEQYF. The variable domain in full, completed from reference TRBV7-2 and TRBJ2-7, reads GAGVSQSPSNKVTEKGKDVELRCDPISGHTALYWYRQSLGQGLEFLIYFQGNSAPDKSGLPSDRFSAERTGGSVSTLTIQRTQQEDSAVYLCASSFSGGENSYEQYFGPGTRLTVT.

Only a few counts were recorded for this clonotype. The CDR3 sequence: CASSSLDSQRGQPQHF. The CDR3 region has the DNA TGTGCCAGCAGCTCGTTGGACTCCCAGAGGGGTCAGCCCCAGCATTTT. The gene calls are TRBV7-9 and TRBJ1-5, with D tentatively TRBD1 (5 bases). CDR3 length equals 16 residues. Germline CDR1 and CDR2: SEHNR and FQNEAQ (reference sequence). Between the trimmed V and J ends, which lost 4 bases and 6 bases, there was a span of 19 bases.

This clonotype has ten or more counts. The CDR3 here is CASSAPWGENGYTF. As DNA, the CDR3 is TGTGCCAGCAGCGCACCTTGGGGGGAAAATGGCTACACCTTC. V and J are TRBV9 and TRBJ1-2, with D perhaps matching TRBD1 (5 bases). With 3 bases removed from V and 6 bases from J, the gap between germline ends came to 15 bases. The length of the CDR3 is 14 residues. Germline V lookup: CDR1 SGDLS, CDR2 YYNGEE. The full variable domain, completed using reference TRBV9 and TRBJ1-2, is DSGVTQTPKHLITATGQRVTLRCSPRSGDLSVYWYQQSLDQGLQFLIQYYNGEERAKGNILERFSAQQFPDLHSELNLSSLELGDSALYFCASSAPWGENGYTFGSGTRLTVV.

This chain links TRBV18 with TRBJ2-1; 11 bases are shared with TRBD2. CDR1 is KGHSH, CDR2 LQKENI, per germline. The CDR3 totals 18 residues. V lost 2 bases to trimming and J lost 4 bases; unmatched junction nucleotides: 10. The CDR3 nucleotides are TGTGCCAGCTCACCAGAACTAGCGGGGGCCTCTTTTTACAATGAGCAGTTCTTC. Residues: CASSPELAGASFYNEQFF.

In this sample, this clonotype turned up many times. V and J are TRBV20-1 and TRBJ2-7, with TRBD2 identical over 8 bases. V gave up 1 base and J gave up 5 bases; unmatched junction bases: 10. This CDR3 has 15 amino acids. The germline V gene has CDR1 DFQATT and CDR2 SNEGSKA (reference sequence). CDR3 in amino acids: CSARVFKREFNEQYF. For the CDR3, the DNA is TGCAGTGCTAGAGTATTTAAGCGGGAGTTCAACGAGCAGTACTTC.

This clonotype was detected many times. The J gene is TRBJ2-7, the V gene TRBV10-3, with a weak D call TRBD1 (6 bases). Germline CDR1 reads ENHRY; CDR2 reads SYGVKD. The V and J ends lost 7 bases and 3 bases respectively, with 10 bases between them. This CDR3 contains 12 residues. This CDR3 is CAITSDSYEQYF. In nucleotides, the CDR3 is TGTGCCATCACCTCGGACAGCTACGAGCAGTACTTC.

This clonotype was seen repeatedly, ten times or more. This CDR3 reads CASSLTSLHEQYF. In DNA form, the CDR3 reads TGTGCCAGCAGTTTAACCTCTCTGCACGAGCAGTACTTC. The V call is TRBV12-3 or TRBV12-4, the J call TRBJ2-7; D uncertain. The length of the CDR3 is 13 residues. The V end lost 2 bases, the J end lost 5 bases, and 10 bases lay between the germline ends.

With respect to this clonotype: A much larger clone lies one base from this, so it may be a read error. The chain uses TRBV7-2 and TRBJ2-5; TRBD1 matches 9 bases. The V gene's germline CDR1 is SGHTA and CDR2 FQGNSA. This CDR3 region has 15 residues. With V trimmed by 7 bases and J by 4 bases, 10 bases remained unmatched. Here the CDR3 DNA reads TGTGCCAGCATCTCGGGACAGGGTATCGCAGAGACCCAGTACTTC. Translated, it gives CASISGQGIAETQYF.

In its sample, this clonotype was seen a few times. The rearrangement links TRBV4-3 to TRBJ2-3, with D hard to call. This CDR3 spans 15 amino acids. Trimming took 0 bases from V and 2 from J, leaving 9 bases between them. Germline loops: CDR1 LGHNA, CDR2 YSLEER. This chain's CDR3 is CASSQDTGITDTQYF. As DNA, the CDR3 is TGCGCCAGCAGCCAAGATACTGGGATCACAGATACGCAGTATTTT.

This clonotype appeared many times. The V and J genes are TRBV27 and TRBJ2-5, with a possible D match to TRBD2 (6 bases). The CDR3 contains 14 residues. Per the germline V gene, CDR1 is MNHEY and CDR2 is SMNVEV (reference sequence). With 5 bases removed from V and 1 base from J, the gap between germline ends came to 11 bases. CDR3 loop: CASSLGGFQETQYF. CDR3 in DNA: TGTGCCAGCAGTCTCGGGGGATTCCAAGAGACCCAGTACTTC.

This clonotype was found many times. The chain combines TRBV4-3 with TRBJ2-3; a weak D match, TRBD2 (6 bases). The V end was cut by 2 bases, the J end by 6 bases, with 9 bases between. The CDR3 sequence is 13 residues long. Per germline, CDR1 LGHNA and CDR2 YSLEER. CDR3 in amino acids: CASSQTGEDTQYF. The CDR3 DNA follows: TGCGCCAGCAGCCAAACGGGGGAGGATACGCAGTATTTT.

In its sample, this clonotype was seen many times. This sequence joins TRBV5-1 and TRBJ2-4, with TRBD1 identical over 7 bases. There are 16 residues in the CDR3. Germline V lookup: CDR1 SGHRS, CDR2 YFSETQ. The junction had 7 bases not matched to a gene; V was cut back by 4 bases and J by 0 bases. This CDR3 is CASSPGDRLAKNIQYF. DNA for the CDR3: TGCGCCAGCAGCCCTGGGGACAGACTAGCCAAAAACATTCAGTACTTC.

This clonotype was observed at least ten times. The chain couples TRBV15 to TRBJ2-7; D not certain. The germline CDR1 and CDR2 sequences are LNHNV and YYDKDF (reference sequence). V was trimmed by 0 bases and J by 5 bases, leaving 11 bases between them. The CDR3 has 14 amino acids. The CDR3 spells CATSREGIRHEQYF. DNA of the CDR3: TGTGCCACCAGCAGAGAGGGAATTCGGCACGAGCAGTACTTC. The whole variable domain, filled in from reference TRBV15 and TRBJ2-7, reads DAMVIQNPRYQVTQFGKPVTLSCSQTLNHNVMYWYQQKSSQAPKLLFHYYDKDFNNEADTPDNFQSRRPNTSFCFLDIRSPGLGDTAMYLCATSREGIRHEQYFGPGTRLTVT.

The chain employs TRBV19 and TRBJ1-5; D unclear. The V end lost 3 bases, the J end lost 6 bases, and 9 bases lay between the germline ends. The germline V gene encodes CDR1 LNHDA and CDR2 SQIVND (reference sequence). The CDR3 has 13 amino acids. As DNA, the CDR3 is TGTGCCAGTAGTATGACCGAGACTCAGCCCCAGCATTTT. Translation gives CASSMTETQPQHF.

This clonotype was seen many times. V usage is TRBV5-1 and J usage is TRBJ2-7; TRBD2 matches 7 bases. Germline CDR1 is SGHRS and CDR2 is YFSETQ. The CDR3 covers 15 residues. The J segment lost 5 bases and the V segment lost 4 bases, leaving 12 bases of the junction unmatched. The CDR3 reads CASSHAWEGKDEQYF. CDR3 bases: TGCGCCAGCAGCCACGCGTGGGAGGGGAAGGACGAGCAGTACTTC.

CDR3 coding DNA: TGCGCCAGCAGTCCGGGTCCCAACTACGAGCAGTACTTC. Protein: CASSPGPNYEQYF. The rearrangement joins TRBV5-1 to TRBJ2-7; no clear D. The CDR3 extends over 13 amino acids. Trimming pared 5 bases from V and 3 bases from J, leaving 12 bases between. In germline, CDR1 is SGHRS, CDR2 YFSETQ.

This clonotype has ten or more counts. The rearrangement joins TRBV2 to TRBJ1-4; D is undetermined. Trimming removed 6 bases at V and 0 bases at J, with 11 bases between. The CDR3 contains 15 residues. Germline CDR1 is SNHLY and CDR2 is FYNNEI. CDR3: CASRTSVTTNEKLFF. CDR3 coding DNA: TGTGCCAGCAGGACTTCTGTGACAACTAATGAAAAACTGTTTTTT.

In its sample, this clonotype was seen many times. V gene TRBV6-2 or TRBV6-3 combines with J gene TRBJ1-5; tentative D call: TRBD1 (5 bases). The CDR3 runs 14 residues. Trimming removed 2 bases at V and 6 bases at J, with 11 bases between. The germline V gene has CDR1 MNHEY and CDR2 SVGEGT. CDR3 residues: CASSYPRDSQPQHF. The CDR3 DNA reads TGTGCCAGCAGTTACCCCAGGGACTCTCAGCCCCAGCATTTT.

In this sample, this clonotype turned up many times. The chain couples TRBV5-1 to TRBJ1-3; TRBD1 matches at 7 bases. Germline V gene data show CDR1 as SGHRS and CDR2 as YFSETQ. The CDR3 sequence is 15 residues long. V dropped 5 bases and J dropped 0; count of bases not matched to a gene: 5. The CDR3 DNA is TGCGCCAGCAGGCCGGGACAGACCTCTGGAAACACCATATATTTT. The encoded protein is CASRPGQTSGNTIYF.

This clonotype was recorded many times. The chain combines TRBV28 with TRBJ1-1; tentative D call: TRBD1 (5 bases). Trimming left V 3 bases short and J 0 bases short, with 11 bases between. Germline V gene sequence: CDR1 MDHEN, CDR2 SYDVKM. This CDR3 is built from 15 residues. Written as DNA, the CDR3 is TGTGCCAGCAGTTTGAGTGGGGGAATGAACACTGAAGCTTTCTTT. Its translation is CASSLSGGMNTEAFF. Full variable domain (remainder filled in from reference TRBV28 and TRBJ1-1): DVKVTQSSRYLVKRTGEKVFLECVQDMDHENMFWYRQDPGLGLRLIYFSYDVKMKEKGDIPEGYSVSREKKERFSLILESASTNQTSMYLCASSLSGGMNTEAFFGQGTRLTVV.

This clonotype was counted many times. The gene calls are TRBV7-9 and TRBJ2-1; 8 bases agree with TRBD1. The CDR3 has 17 residues. The ends lost 5 bases at V and 3 bases at J; junction bases unmatched: 12. Germline lookup yields CDR1 SEHNR and CDR2 FQNEAQ (reference sequence). The CDR3 protein is CASSPPSRTGRYNEQFF. The CDR3 region has the DNA TGTGCCAGCAGCCCGCCGTCCAGGACAGGGCGCTACAATGAGCAGTTCTTC.

This clonotype was counted at least ten times. The genes are TRBV7-2 and TRBJ1-6; possibly TRBD1 for D (6 bases). The CDR3 runs to 15 residues. Germline CDR1 SGHTA, CDR2 FQGNSA. Trimming took 5 bases from V and 7 from J, leaving 15 bases between them. The CDR3 sequence is CASSQQGTGNSPLHF. Here the CDR3 DNA reads TGTGCCAGCAGCCAGCAGGGGACGGGGAATTCACCCCTCCACTTT.

Note on this clonotype: Given a much more abundant clone one base away, this may be a read error. This chain links TRBV5-1 with TRBJ2-7, with D perhaps TRBD2 (5 bases). The CDR3 is made up of 14 amino acids. Germline V gives CDR1 SGHRS, CDR2 YFSETQ. V shed 3 bases and J shed 3 bases, with 13 bases lying between them. CDR3 loop: CASSSGVEDYEQYF. The CDR3 DNA reads as TGCGCCAGCAGCTCCGGGGTTGAGGACTACGAGCAGTACTTC.

At least ten counts were recorded for this clonotype. This chain links TRBV29-1 with TRBJ2-1; D is unresolved. CDR3 length: 12 residues. Germline CDR1 SQVTM, CDR2 ANQGSEA. V shed 7 bases and J shed 6 bases, with 13 bases lying between them. The CDR3 spells CSAQRPSNEQFF. CDR3 sequence (DNA): TGCAGCGCCCAGAGGCCCAGCAATGAGCAGTTCTTC.

V is TRBV12-3 or TRBV12-4 and J is TRBJ2-2; 10 bases map to TRBD2. The CDR3 covers 16 residues. Trimming cost V 6 bases and J 1 base; bases outside gene matches: 5. The CDR3 DNA reads as TGTGCCAGCAGAAGAGGACTAGCGGAGAACACCGGGGAGCTGTTTTTT. It yields the protein CASRRGLAENTGELFF.

Worth noting for this clonotype: Since a much larger clone is just one base distant, this may be a read error. The gene calls are TRBV7-2 and TRBJ2-5, with D tentatively TRBD2 (5 bases). This CDR3 has 11 residues. CDR1 is SGHTA and CDR2 is FQGNSA in the germline V gene. CDR3: CANSLRGSQYF. The CDR3 nucleotides read TGTGCCAACAGCTTGCGAGGGTCCCAGTACTTC.

This clonotype was seen repeatedly, ten times or more. The rearrangement joins TRBV6-1 to TRBJ2-2; D is unclear. CDR3 length: 15 amino acids. V lost 2 bases, J lost 1 base, and 8 bases lay in between. CDR1 is MNHNS and CDR2 is SASEGT in the germline V gene. For the CDR3, the DNA is TGTGCCAGCAGTGAACCAGGACGGAACACCGGGGAGCTGTTTTTT. As protein: CASSEPGRNTGELFF.